This section outlines one TCR beta chain sequence together with its context. This sample stems from a study of blood T cell repertoires in COVID-19. On the study more broadly: Sites across the United States, Italy and Spain contributed samples from acute and convalescent COVID-19. Sources were T cells, B-cell-depleted T cells, or PBMCs; the material itself was cDNA or gDNA.

Per the study methods: Reference gene primer amplification gave nucleated cell count estimates. The method was immunoSEQ multiplex PCR; TCRdb's version includes in-frame clones alone and lacks a portion of them. Clonal size and the V and J genes are those of that table, whereas D and trimming came from the DNA. The sample has about 290,000 clones; about nine tenths are singletons. Per the germline V gene, CDR1 is LNHNV and CDR2 is YYDKDF (reference sequence). Unmatched junction bases numbered 15, after V lost 7 bases and J lost 0 bases. CDR3 length: 17 amino acids. Sequences were obtained from peripheral blood. The V call is TRBV15, the J call TRBJ2-7; 7 nucleotides match TRBD1. The receptor was derived from a woman between 35 and 50 years old who had recovered from COVID-19. The CDR3 loop reads CATKGVIQGPNSYEQYF. CDR3 in DNA: TGTGCCACCAAAGGGGTCATACAGGGGCCAAACTCCTACGAGCAGTACTTC.